This record concerns one TCR beta chain sequence. Its antigen is not identified. Regarding treatment: roughly 11-day PBMC culture with coronavirus spike peptide pools or control peptides (ViraFEST assay). First, ViraFEST expanded antigen-specific T cells with peptide pools, and next it sequenced the TCRs. The record originates from a study of vaccination and CD4 T cells after COVID-19. About the study: Samples after vaccination came a median about 72 days past dose two, ranging 14 to 241.

Deletions cut 1 base from V and 2 bases from J, with 16 bases between. The CDR3 is 17 amino acids. Germline V gives CDR1 LNHNV, CDR2 YYDKDF (reference sequence). Study-level points and caveats: Post-infection sampling omitted early timepoints and covered relatively few convalescent patients. Although the median of SARS-CoV-2-reactive clonotypes rose from around 19 to 38, the change was not significant.

Sequenced with the Oncomine TCR Beta short-read assay was DNA taken from cultured CD4+ T cells. TCRdb re-called the PCR reads through MiXCR, storing one row per CDR3 protein. This table holds just over 20,000 distinct CDR3 sequences, about 48% found once. The chain carries TRBV15 and TRBJ2-3; maybe TRBD2 (5 bases). This TCR came from a human donor who had recovered from COVID-19. The sequencing sample was made of CD4+ T cells from blood, cultured in vitro. Here the CDR3 DNA reads TGTGCCACCAGCAGAGGAGGAGGCGGAGGAATCACAGATACGCAGTATTTT. Amino acids: CATSRGGGGGITDTQYF.